Following are 7 T cell receptor beta chains from one sample sequenced in a study of blood T cell repertoires in COVID-19 (TCRdb year 2020). Receptor amplification or capture employed the immunoSEQ multiplex PCR assay. This is the immuneACCESS table as TCRdb keeps it, with only in-frame sequences that have V and J called. A part of the clones is gone; compared with another copy, unresolved V genes explain less than half, and the rest is unexplained. The sample includes 250,000 to 300,000 clones, with about 90% observed a single time. The ten largest clonotypes hold around 12% of the sample. The sequenced sample consisted of peripheral blood. These TCRs come from a woman aged 25 to 39 with COVID-19, enrolled during active disease.

The chain joins TRBV2 to TRBJ1-3; D is possibly TRBD1 (6 bases). CDR1 SNHLY and CDR2 FYNNEI come from the germline V gene. This CDR3 comprises 14 residues. V was trimmed by 4 bases and J by 2 bases, leaving 9 bases between them. This chain's CDR3 is CASSVGGPGNTIYF. The CDR3 DNA reads as TGTGCCAGCAGTGTAGGGGGTCCTGGAAACACCATATATTTT.

The chain has TRBV6-5 and TRBJ1-1, with D possibly being TRBD1 (5 bases). CDR3 size: 15 residues. Germline V gene lookup returns CDR1 MNHEY and CDR2 SVGAGI. V shed 2 bases and J shed 3 bases, with 13 bases lying between them. For the CDR3, the DNA is TGTGCCAGCAGTTACGGGGCCCGGAGGGACACTGAAGCTTTCTTT. Translating it yields CASSYGARRDTEAFF.

This clone was detected only a few times. V is TRBV28 and J is TRBJ1-6, with D hard to call. Germline loops: CDR1 MDHEN, CDR2 SYDVKM. The CDR3 has 15 residues. The germline V and J ends were trimmed by 6 bases and 6 bases, with 15 bases remaining between them. The CDR3 coding sequence is TGTGCCAGCAGGCAGACGGGAGGGCGTAATTCACCCCTCCACTTT. Its translation: CASRQTGGRNSPLHF. The variable domain in full, with the rest retrieved from reference TRBV28 and TRBJ1-6, is DVKVTQSSRYLVKRTGEKVFLECVQDMDHENMFWYRQDPGLGLRLIYFSYDVKMKEKGDIPEGYSVSREKKERFSLILESASTNQTSMYLCASRQTGGRNSPLHFGNGTRLTVT.

The chain couples TRBV19 to TRBJ1-5; D perhaps matches TRBD1 (6 bases). V lost 3 bases and J lost 2, with 14 bases in between. The germline V gene has CDR1 LNHDA and CDR2 SQIVND (reference sequence). This CDR3 comprises 16 residues. The CDR3 region has the DNA TGTGCCAGTAGTATCTCGCAGGGGTTGGGCAATCAGCCCCAGCATTTT. This gives the protein CASSISQGLGNQPQHF.

The chain is built from TRBV29-1 and TRBJ2-2; 7 bases match TRBD2. CDR1 and CDR2 (germline): SQVTM, ANQGSEA. This CDR3 has 13 residues. The trim removed 6 bases at V and 4 bases at J, leaving 5 bases unmatched. The CDR3 DNA follows: TGCAGCGTCCCCTGGGGGGGCACCGGGGAGCTGTTTTTT. Amino acid sequence: CSVPWGGTGELFF.

The CDR3 region has the DNA TGTGCCAGCAGCCAAGGGGTCACCTCAGTAGGAGTGGCCCTCCACTTT. It translates to CASSQGVTSVGVALHF. The chain combines TRBV4-2 with TRBJ1-6, with unresolved D. The V gene lost 1 base and the J gene lost 14 bases, with 21 bases spanning the gap. Looked up from germline, CDR1 is LGHNA and CDR2 is YNFKEQ. The CDR3 length is 16 residues.

The CDR3 nucleotides are TGCGCCAGCAGCCTGACTAGCGGGGGGGGTCAAGAGACCCAGTACTTC. Protein: CASSLTSGGGQETQYF. The chain joins TRBV5-1 to TRBJ2-5; 14 nucleotides line up with TRBD2. The CDR3 sequence is 16 residues long. V trimming: 4 bases; J trimming: 2 bases; junction bases outside the gene matches: 4. Germline V gene lookup returns CDR1 SGHRS and CDR2 YFSETQ.